The text below deals with one TCR beta chain. Its antigen is undetermined. Hyperthyroidism was new, under 2 months, in patients aged 18 to 65. Diagnoses were established from clinical symptoms, serum thyroxine, TRAb, thyroid ultrasound and orbital computed tomography. The sample belongs to a study of Graves' ophthalmopathy and Graves' hyperthyroidism. General study results and limits: Separation of ophthalmopathy from stable hyperthyroidism was achieved by a 13-signature model, at around 89% sensitivity and 81.08% specificity.

Amplified TCR beta CDR3 regions were obtained using RNA transcripts as template. After a first-round RT-PCR with HTBI primers, a second-round multiplex PCR was run. TCRdb called the multiplex PCR reads again in MiXCR, with one record for every CDR3 protein. This table has approximately 1.2 million distinct CDR3 sequences, 35% to 40% appearing once. Germline CDR1 MNHEY, CDR2 SVGAGI. The CDR3 length is 13 residues. V dropped 0 bases and J dropped 17 bases, with 14 bases sitting between them. The sample was peripheral blood or thyroid tissue (not recorded which). This chain uses TRBV6-5 with TRBJ1-6; D ambiguous. The receptor comes from an adult man with Graves' hyperthyroidism. The DNA for the CDR3 is TGTGCCAGCAGTTACTCATCCGGCTGGGTCGTCCACTTT. Amino acids: CASSYSSGWVVHF.